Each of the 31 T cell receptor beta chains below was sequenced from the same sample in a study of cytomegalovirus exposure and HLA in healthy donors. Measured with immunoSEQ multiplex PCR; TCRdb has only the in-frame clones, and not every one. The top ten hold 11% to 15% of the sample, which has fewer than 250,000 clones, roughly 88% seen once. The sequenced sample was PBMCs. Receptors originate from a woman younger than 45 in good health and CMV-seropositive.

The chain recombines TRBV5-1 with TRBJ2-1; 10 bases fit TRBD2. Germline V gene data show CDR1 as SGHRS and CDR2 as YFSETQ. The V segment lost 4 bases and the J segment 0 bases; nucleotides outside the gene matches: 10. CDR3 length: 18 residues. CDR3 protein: CASSQRLAGDASYNEQFF. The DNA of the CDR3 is TGCGCCAGCAGCCAGAGACTAGCGGGCGACGCCTCCTACAATGAGCAGTTCTTC.

CDR3 coding DNA: TGTGCCTGGACCACTAGCGGGGTTTACGAGCAGTACTTC. Its protein is CAWTTSGVYEQYF. This rearrangement joins TRBV30 to TRBJ2-7; TRBD2 matches at 10 bases. The CDR3 loop spans 13 amino acids. J lost 4 bases, V lost 4 bases, and 4 bases had no gene match. CDR1 is GTSNPN and CDR2 is SVGIG in the germline V gene (reference sequence).

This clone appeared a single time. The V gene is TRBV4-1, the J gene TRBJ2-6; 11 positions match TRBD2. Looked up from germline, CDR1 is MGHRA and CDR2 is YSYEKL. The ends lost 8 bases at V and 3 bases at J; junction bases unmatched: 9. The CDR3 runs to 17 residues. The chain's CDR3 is CASRGGLAGGGANVLTF. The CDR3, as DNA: TGCGCCAGCCGGGGCGGGCTAGCGGGAGGTGGGGCCAACGTCCTGACTTTC.

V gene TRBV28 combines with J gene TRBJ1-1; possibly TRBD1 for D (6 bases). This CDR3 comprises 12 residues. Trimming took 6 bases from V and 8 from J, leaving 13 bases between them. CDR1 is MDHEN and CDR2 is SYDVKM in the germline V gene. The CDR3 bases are TGTGCCAGCAGCTCTCTCGACAGGGAAGCTTTCTTT. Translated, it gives CASSSLDREAFF.

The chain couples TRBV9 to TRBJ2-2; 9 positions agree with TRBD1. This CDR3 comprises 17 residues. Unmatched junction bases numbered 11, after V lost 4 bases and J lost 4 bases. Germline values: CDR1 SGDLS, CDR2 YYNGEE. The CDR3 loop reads CASSSRMRTGVTGELFF. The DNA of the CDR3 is TGTGCCAGCAGCTCTCGGATGAGGACAGGGGTCACCGGGGAGCTGTTTTTT.

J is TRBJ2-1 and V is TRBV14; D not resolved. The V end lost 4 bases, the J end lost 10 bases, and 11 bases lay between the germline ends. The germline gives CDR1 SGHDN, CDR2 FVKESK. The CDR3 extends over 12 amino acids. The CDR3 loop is CASSRWGGEQFF. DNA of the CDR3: TGTGCCAGCAGCCGCTGGGGTGGGGAGCAGTTCTTC.

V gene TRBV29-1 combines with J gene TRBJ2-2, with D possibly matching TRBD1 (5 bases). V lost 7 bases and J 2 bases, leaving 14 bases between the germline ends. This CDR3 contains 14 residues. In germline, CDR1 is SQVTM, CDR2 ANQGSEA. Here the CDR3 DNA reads TGCAGCGCCGGGCGAGACAGCAACACCGGGGAGCTGTTTTTT. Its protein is CSAGRDSNTGELFF.

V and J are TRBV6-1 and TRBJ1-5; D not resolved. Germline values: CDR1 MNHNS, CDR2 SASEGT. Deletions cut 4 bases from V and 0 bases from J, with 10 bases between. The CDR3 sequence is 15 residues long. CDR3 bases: TGTGCCAGCAGTGTATTTGGGAATAGCAATCAGCCCCAGCATTTT. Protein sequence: CASSVFGNSNQPQHF.

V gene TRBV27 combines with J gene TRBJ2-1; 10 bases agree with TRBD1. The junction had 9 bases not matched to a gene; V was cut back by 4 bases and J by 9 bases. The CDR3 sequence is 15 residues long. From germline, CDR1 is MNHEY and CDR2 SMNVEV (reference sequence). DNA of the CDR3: TGTGCCAGCAGTTCACCCGGGACAGGGGTGAGTGAGCAGTTCTTC. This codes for CASSSPGTGVSEQFF.

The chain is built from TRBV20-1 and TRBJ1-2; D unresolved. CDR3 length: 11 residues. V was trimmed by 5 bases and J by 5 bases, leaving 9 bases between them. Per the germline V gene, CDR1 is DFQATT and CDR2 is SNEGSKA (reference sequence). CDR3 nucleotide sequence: TGCAGTGCTGTAGACAATTATGGCTACACCTTC. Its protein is CSAVDNYGYTF.

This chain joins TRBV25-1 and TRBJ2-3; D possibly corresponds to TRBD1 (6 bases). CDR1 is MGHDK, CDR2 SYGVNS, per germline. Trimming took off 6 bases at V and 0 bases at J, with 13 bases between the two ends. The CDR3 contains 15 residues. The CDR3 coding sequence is TGTGCCAGCAGCGTGAGACAGGTTAGCACAGATACGCAGTATTTT. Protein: CASSVRQVSTDTQYF.

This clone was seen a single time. CDR3 in amino acids: CASWGTGVPGELFF. The DNA of the CDR3 is TGTGCCAGCTGGGGGACAGGGGTTCCCGGGGAGCTGTTTTTT. This rearrangement joins TRBV27 to TRBJ2-2; 10 bases fit TRBD1. Germline V gene sequence: CDR1 MNHEY, CDR2 SMNVEV (reference sequence). V trimming: 8 bases; J trimming: 6 bases; junction bases outside the gene matches: 6. This CDR3 comprises 14 residues.

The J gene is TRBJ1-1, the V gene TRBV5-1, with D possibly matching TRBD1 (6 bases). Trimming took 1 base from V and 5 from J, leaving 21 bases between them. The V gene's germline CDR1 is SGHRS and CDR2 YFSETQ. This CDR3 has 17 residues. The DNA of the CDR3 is TGCGCCAGCAGCTTGACCGGACAGCCAACATTGATGACTGAAGCTTTCTTT. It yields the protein CASSLTGQPTLMTEAFF.

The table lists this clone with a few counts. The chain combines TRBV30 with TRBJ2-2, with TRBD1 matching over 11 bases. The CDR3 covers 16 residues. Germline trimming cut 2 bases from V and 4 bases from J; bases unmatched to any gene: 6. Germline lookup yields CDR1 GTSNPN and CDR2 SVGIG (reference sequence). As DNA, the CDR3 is TGTGCCTGGAGTCTTGGGACAGGGGGATCCACCGGGGAGCTGTTTTTT. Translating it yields CAWSLGTGGSTGELFF.

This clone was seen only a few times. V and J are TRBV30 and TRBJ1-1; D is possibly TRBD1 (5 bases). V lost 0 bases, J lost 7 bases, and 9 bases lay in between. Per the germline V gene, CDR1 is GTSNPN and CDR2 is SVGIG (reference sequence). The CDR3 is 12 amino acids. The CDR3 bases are TGTGCCTGGAGTGTGGGGCAGCTTGAAGCTTTCTTT. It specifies CAWSVGQLEAFF.

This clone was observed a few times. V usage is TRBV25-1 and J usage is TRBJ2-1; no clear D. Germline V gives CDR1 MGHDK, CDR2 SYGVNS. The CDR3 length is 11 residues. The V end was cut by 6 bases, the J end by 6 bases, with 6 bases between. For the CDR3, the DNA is TGTGCCAGCAGCGTGGGCAATGAGCAGTTCTTC. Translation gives CASSVGNEQFF.

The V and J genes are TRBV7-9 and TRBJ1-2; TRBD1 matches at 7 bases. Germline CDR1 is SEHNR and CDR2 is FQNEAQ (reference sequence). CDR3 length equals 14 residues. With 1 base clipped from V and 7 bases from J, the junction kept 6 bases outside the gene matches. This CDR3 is CASSLEGGAGGYTF. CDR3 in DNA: TGTGCCAGCAGCTTAGAAGGGGGCGCCGGTGGCTACACCTTC.

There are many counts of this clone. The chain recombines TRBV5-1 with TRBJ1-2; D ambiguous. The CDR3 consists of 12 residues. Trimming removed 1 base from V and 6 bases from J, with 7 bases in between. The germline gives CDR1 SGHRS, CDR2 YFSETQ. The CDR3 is CASSLMEDGYTF. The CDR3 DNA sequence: TGCGCCAGCAGCTTGATGGAGGATGGCTACACCTTC.

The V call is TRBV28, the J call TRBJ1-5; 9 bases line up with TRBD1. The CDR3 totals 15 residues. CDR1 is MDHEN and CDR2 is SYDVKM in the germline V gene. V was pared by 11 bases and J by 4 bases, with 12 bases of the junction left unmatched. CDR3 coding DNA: TGTGCCTCCGGGACAGGGAAGTCTGGTAATCAGCCCCAGCATTTT. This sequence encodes CASGTGKSGNQPQHF.

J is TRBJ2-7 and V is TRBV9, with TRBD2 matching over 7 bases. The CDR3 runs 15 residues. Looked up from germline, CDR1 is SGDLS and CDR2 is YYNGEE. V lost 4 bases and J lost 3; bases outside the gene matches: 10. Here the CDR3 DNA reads TGTGCCAGCAGCCCGGGGACGGGGGGAGTCTACGAGCAGTACTTC. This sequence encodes CASSPGTGGVYEQYF. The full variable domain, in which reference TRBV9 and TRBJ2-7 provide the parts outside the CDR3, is DSGVTQTPKHLITATGQRVTLRCSPRSGDLSVYWYQQSLDQGLQFLIQYYNGEERAKGNILERFSAQQFPDLHSELNLSSLELGDSALYFCASSPGTGGVYEQYFGPGTRLTVT.

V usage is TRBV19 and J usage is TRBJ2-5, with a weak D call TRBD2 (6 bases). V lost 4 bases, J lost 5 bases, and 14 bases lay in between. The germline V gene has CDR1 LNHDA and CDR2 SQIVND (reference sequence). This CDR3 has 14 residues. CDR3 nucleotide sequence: TGTGCCAGTAGTAACGGTGGAGGGCGGGAGACCCAGTACTTC. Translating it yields CASSNGGGRETQYF.

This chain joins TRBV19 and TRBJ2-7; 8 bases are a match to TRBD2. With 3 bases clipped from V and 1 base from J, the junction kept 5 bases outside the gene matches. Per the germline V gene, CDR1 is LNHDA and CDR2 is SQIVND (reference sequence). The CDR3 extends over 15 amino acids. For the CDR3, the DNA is TGTGCCAGTAGTATGACGGCTAGCGGGTCCTACGAGCAGTACTTC. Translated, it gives CASSMTASGSYEQYF.

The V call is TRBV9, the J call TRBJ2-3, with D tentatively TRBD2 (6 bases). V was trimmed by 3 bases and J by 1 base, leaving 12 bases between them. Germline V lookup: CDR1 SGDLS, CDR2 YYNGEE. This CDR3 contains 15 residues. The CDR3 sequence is CASSALLAGTDTQYF. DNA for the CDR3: TGTGCCAGCAGCGCGCTACTAGCTGGCACAGATACGCAGTATTTT. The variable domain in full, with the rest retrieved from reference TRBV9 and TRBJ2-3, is DSGVTQTPKHLITATGQRVTLRCSPRSGDLSVYWYQQSLDQGLQFLIQYYNGEERAKGNILERFSAQQFPDLHSELNLSSLELGDSALYFCASSALLAGTDTQYFGPGTRLTVL.

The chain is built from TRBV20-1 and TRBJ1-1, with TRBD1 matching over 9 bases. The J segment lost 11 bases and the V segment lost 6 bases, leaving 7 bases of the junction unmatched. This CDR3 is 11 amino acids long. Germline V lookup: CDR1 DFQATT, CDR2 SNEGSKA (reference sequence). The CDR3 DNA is TGCAGTGCGAGACAGGGGGTCTGGGCTTTCTTT. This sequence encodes CSARQGVWAFF.

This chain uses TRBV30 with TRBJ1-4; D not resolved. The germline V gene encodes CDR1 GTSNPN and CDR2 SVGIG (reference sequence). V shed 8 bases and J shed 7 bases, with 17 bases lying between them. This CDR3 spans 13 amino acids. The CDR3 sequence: CAGWLDFAEKLFF. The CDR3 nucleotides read TGTGCCGGGTGGTTGGATTTTGCTGAAAAACTGTTTTTT.

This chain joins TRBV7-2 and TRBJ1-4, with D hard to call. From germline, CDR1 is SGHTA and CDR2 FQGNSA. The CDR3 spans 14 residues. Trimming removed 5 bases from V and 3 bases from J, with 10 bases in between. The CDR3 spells CASSRDGANEKLFF. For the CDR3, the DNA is TGTGCCAGCAGCCGCGACGGGGCTAATGAAAAACTGTTTTTT.

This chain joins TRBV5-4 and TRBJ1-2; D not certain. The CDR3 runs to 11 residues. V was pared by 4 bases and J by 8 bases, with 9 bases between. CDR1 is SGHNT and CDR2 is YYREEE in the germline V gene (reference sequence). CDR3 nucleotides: TGTGCCAGCAGCCTTCTCGGAGGCTACACCTTC. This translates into CASSLLGGYTF.

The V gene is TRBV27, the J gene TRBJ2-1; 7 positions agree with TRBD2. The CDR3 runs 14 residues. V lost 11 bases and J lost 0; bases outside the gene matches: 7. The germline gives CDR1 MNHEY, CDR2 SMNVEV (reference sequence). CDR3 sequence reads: CAAGVSTSYNEQFF. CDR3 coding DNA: TGTGCCGCGGGGGTATCTACCTCCTACAATGAGCAGTTCTTC.

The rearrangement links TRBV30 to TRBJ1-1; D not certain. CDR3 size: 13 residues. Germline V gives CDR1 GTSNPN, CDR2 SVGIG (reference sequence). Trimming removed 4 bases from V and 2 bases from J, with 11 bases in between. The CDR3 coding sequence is TGTGCCTGGAAGGAAGGTACAAACACTGAAGCTTTCTTT. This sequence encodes CAWKEGTNTEAFF.

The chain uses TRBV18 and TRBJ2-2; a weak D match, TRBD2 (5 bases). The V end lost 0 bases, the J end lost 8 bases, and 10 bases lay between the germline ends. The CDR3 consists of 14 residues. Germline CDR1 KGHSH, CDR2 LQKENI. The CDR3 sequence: CASSPPEGGGELFF. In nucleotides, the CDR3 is TGTGCCAGCTCACCACCGGAAGGAGGAGGGGAGCTGTTTTTT.

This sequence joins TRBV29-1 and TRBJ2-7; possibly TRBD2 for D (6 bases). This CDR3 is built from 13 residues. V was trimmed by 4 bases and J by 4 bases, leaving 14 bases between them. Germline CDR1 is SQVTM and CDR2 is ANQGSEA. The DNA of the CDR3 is TGCAGCGTTGGGGGGGAAGGGACTTACGAGCAGTACTTC. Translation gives CSVGGEGTYEQYF.